The 32 T cell receptor beta chains presented below share a single source sample, sequenced in a study of T cell responses to AZD1222 COVID-19 vaccine. Profiled with immunoSEQ multiplex PCR; TCRdb holds only in-frame clones, not every one. The sample includes more than 75,000 clones, more than 70% of them seen just once. The sequencing used peripheral blood, collected 28 days after the second AZD1222 dose. The receptors derive from an adult who received the AZD1222 COVID-19 vaccine.

CDR3 nucleotides: TGTGCCAGTAGCCCCGGGACAGGGGGCCCGGGCTACACCTTC. Encoded protein: CASSPGTGGPGYTF. V and J are TRBV19 and TRBJ1-2; TRBD1 matches at 12 bases. This CDR3 comprises 14 residues. The germline CDR1 and CDR2 sequences are LNHDA and SQIVND (reference sequence). Trimming at V came to 6 bases and at J to 8 bases, leaving 7 bases not matched to a gene.

The chain uses TRBV5-1 and TRBJ1-4; 9 nucleotides line up with TRBD1. V lost 5 bases and J lost 8; bases outside the gene matches: 7. Germline CDR1 is SGHRS and CDR2 is YFSETQ. The CDR3 consists of 14 residues. CDR3 sequence (DNA): TGCGCCAGCAGGACGGGACAGGGACAAGAAAAACTGTTTTTT. Translated: CASRTGQGQEKLFF.

The table lists this clone with a few counts. The V gene is TRBV11-2, the J gene TRBJ2-1; 9 nucleotides match TRBD1. CDR1 is SGHAT and CDR2 is FQNNGV in the germline V gene. The CDR3 consists of 16 residues. J was trimmed by 0 bases and V by 7 bases; bases with no gene match: 7. DNA for the CDR3: TGTGCCAGCACCGTGACAGGGGGGAGCTCCTACAATGAGCAGTTCTTC. Protein product: CASTVTGGSSYNEQFF.

The J gene is TRBJ1-6, the V gene TRBV5-1, with a weak D call TRBD1 (5 bases). The V gene lost 2 bases and the J gene lost 7 bases, with 19 bases spanning the gap. Germline V gene sequence: CDR1 SGHRS, CDR2 YFSETQ. This CDR3 is built from 17 residues. The CDR3 DNA is TGCGCCAGCAGCTTTAAGCGGGGGTTCGATTCGAATTCACCCCTCCACTTT. This gives the protein CASSFKRGFDSNSPLHF.

V gene TRBV6-5 combines with J gene TRBJ1-6; D is unclear. The CDR3 has 12 amino acids. The germline CDR1 and CDR2 sequences are MNHEY and SVGAGI. Between the trimmed V and J ends, which lost 6 bases and 7 bases, there was a span of 7 bases. For the CDR3, the DNA is TGTGCCAGCAGACTTGGGAATTCACCCCTCCACTTT. It codes for CASRLGNSPLHF.

This chain uses TRBV7-2 with TRBJ2-1, with 10 bases aligning to TRBD1. Losses at the gene ends were 1 base for V and 5 bases for J; bases not matched to a gene: 2. The CDR3 covers 15 residues. Germline V lookup: CDR1 SGHTA, CDR2 FQGNSA. The CDR3 loop is CASSLGGTGDNEQFF. The CDR3 nucleotides read TGTGCCAGCAGCTTAGGAGGGACAGGGGACAATGAGCAGTTCTTC.

This clone was counted a single time. This chain links TRBV12-5 with TRBJ1-1, with D unclear. With 3 bases removed from V and 5 bases from J, the gap between germline ends came to 4 bases. The CDR3 runs 11 residues. Germline V lookup: CDR1 LGHNT, CDR2 FRNRAP. DNA for the CDR3: TGTGCTAGTGGTTTTCTTACTGAAGCTTTCTTT. Amino acid sequence: CASGFLTEAFF.

CDR3 nucleotides: TGTGCCAGCTCACCAACCTCAGGGGGCTGGGAGACCCAGTACTTC. Protein product: CASSPTSGGWETQYF. The chain has TRBV18 and TRBJ2-5; 8 nucleotides align to TRBD1. Trimming took 2 bases from V and 5 from J; bases not matched to a gene: 7. The CDR3 contains 15 residues. Germline-derived CDR1 and CDR2 are KGHSH and LQKENI.

The V and J genes are TRBV7-9 and TRBJ1-5, with 9 bases lining up with TRBD1. The CDR3 is made up of 17 amino acids. Germline lookup yields CDR1 SEHNR and CDR2 FQNEAQ (reference sequence). After removal of 1 base from V and 6 bases from J, the junction contained 10 bases not matched to a gene. The CDR3 is CASSLGDYRGRPQPQHF. The CDR3 DNA is TGTGCCAGCAGCTTAGGGGACTACAGGGGGCGGCCTCAGCCCCAGCATTTT.

The genes are TRBV5-4 and TRBJ2-3, with 13 positions matching TRBD2. The CDR3 sequence is 15 residues long. Germline loops: CDR1 SGHNT, CDR2 YYREEE (reference sequence). The V gene end was trimmed by 3 bases and the J gene end by 4 bases; junction bases not matched to a gene: 2. The CDR3 reads CASSSGLAGSDTQYF. The CDR3 DNA reads as TGTGCCAGCAGCTCGGGACTAGCGGGGTCAGATACGCAGTATTTT.

The chain combines TRBV4-1 with TRBJ2-4, with D unclear. CDR3 length equals 16 residues. V lost 0 bases, J lost 5 bases, and 14 bases lay in between. In germline, CDR1 is MGHRA, CDR2 YSYEKL. The CDR3 nucleotides are TGCGCCAGCAGCCAAGAAGTCTCTGGGTTCCAAAACATTCAGTACTTC. This codes for CASSQEVSGFQNIQYF.

The CDR3: CASSSALAGPTSYEQYF. Written as DNA, the CDR3 is TGTGCCAGCAGCTCGGCACTAGCGGGACCTACCTCCTACGAGCAGTACTTC. The chain is built from TRBV7-9 and TRBJ2-7, with TRBD2 matching 10 bases. The CDR3 totals 17 residues. Germline V gene sequence: CDR1 SEHNR, CDR2 FQNEAQ (reference sequence). Trimming took 4 bases from V and 0 from J; bases not matched to a gene: 9. Filled out from reference TRBV7-9 and TRBJ2-7, the complete variable domain reads DTGVSQNPRHKITKRGQNVTFRCDPISEHNRLYWYRQTLGQGPEFLTYFQNEAQLEKSRLLSDRFSAERPKGSFSTLEIQRTEQGDSAMYLCASSSALAGPTSYEQYFGPGTRLTVT.

J is TRBJ1-6 and V is TRBV25-1, with D possibly being TRBD1 (6 bases). V was trimmed by 0 bases and J by 6 bases, leaving 9 bases between them. The CDR3 has 15 residues. Germline CDR1 is MGHDK and CDR2 is SYGVNS. The DNA for the CDR3 is TGTGCCAGCAGTGAATATAACAGGGCTAATTCACCCCTCCACTTT. Its translation is CASSEYNRANSPLHF.

The chain recombines TRBV5-4 with TRBJ2-1; maybe TRBD1 (6 bases). The V end lost 4 bases, the J end lost 2 bases, and 13 bases lay between the germline ends. The CDR3 has 15 residues. The germline V gene encodes CDR1 SGHNT and CDR2 YYREEE (reference sequence). The CDR3 nucleotides read TGTGCCAGCAGCCCCGGGACATCGACCTACAATGAGCAGTTCTTC. This sequence encodes CASSPGTSTYNEQFF.

V usage is TRBV23-1 and J usage is TRBJ2-2, with 8 positions matching TRBD1. TRBV23-1 is an ORF, and what it does is uncertain. The CDR3 is 15 amino acids. V trimming: 2 bases; J trimming: 1 base; junction bases outside the gene matches: 0. CDR3 coding DNA: TGCGCCAGCAGTCAAGACAGGGGGAACACCGGGGAGCTGTTTTTT. Protein product: CASSQDRGNTGELFF.

The V gene is TRBV27, the J gene TRBJ1-6; D gene unclear. The V gene's germline CDR1 is MNHEY and CDR2 SMNVEV (reference sequence). This CDR3 has 17 residues. Trimming shortened V by 0 bases and J by 6 bases, and 15 bases separated the two germline ends. The CDR3 spells CASSLSPGGTRNSPLHF. CDR3 bases: TGTGCCAGCAGTTTATCGCCAGGAGGAACCCGTAATTCACCCCTCCACTTT.

V usage is TRBV24-1 and J usage is TRBJ2-1; the match to TRBD1 covers 8 bases. This CDR3 is built from 13 residues. V lost 8 bases and J lost 4; bases outside the gene matches: 3. Germline V CDR1 and CDR2: KGHDR, SFDVKD. DNA for the CDR3: TGTGCCACCAAACAGGGGGGATACAATGAGCAGTTCTTC. Translated, it gives CATKQGGYNEQFF.

A single count supports this clone. This rearrangement joins TRBV5-1 to TRBJ2-5; maybe TRBD1 (7 bases). With 3 bases removed from V and 2 bases from J, the gap between germline ends came to 11 bases. Germline V CDR1 and CDR2: SGHRS, YFSETQ. The CDR3 totals 14 residues. The CDR3 nucleotides are TGCGCCAGCAGCTCCTCAGGGGGGCAAGAGACCCAGTACTTC. Translation: CASSSSGGQETQYF.

The chain links TRBV6-1 to TRBJ2-7; D unclear. This CDR3 has 13 residues. Trimming removed 0 bases at V and 3 bases at J, with 6 bases between. From germline, CDR1 is MNHNS and CDR2 SASEGT. CDR3 sequence: CASSEALNYEQYF. The CDR3 coding sequence is TGTGCCAGCAGTGAAGCATTGAACTACGAGCAGTACTTC.

The sample holds one count of this clone. The chain links TRBV10-2 to TRBJ2-3; 7 bases map to TRBD2. The CDR3 is made up of 15 amino acids. Germline-derived CDR1 and CDR2 are WSHSY and SAAADI. The ends lost 6 bases at V and 1 base at J; junction bases unmatched: 7. CDR3 in DNA: TGCGCCAGCAGACACGCTAGCGGCCGCACAGATACGCAGTATTTT. Translating it yields CASRHASGRTDTQYF.

In this sample, this clone turned up a few times. V usage is TRBV19 and J usage is TRBJ2-7; 8 positions match TRBD1. Germline V lookup: CDR1 LNHDA, CDR2 SQIVND (reference sequence). Losses at the gene ends were 7 bases for V and 3 bases for J; bases not matched to a gene: 11. The CDR3 is made up of 15 amino acids. The CDR3 DNA sequence: TGTGCCAGTACCGAAACGGGGACAGGTCTCTACGAGCAGTACTTC. It translates to CASTETGTGLYEQYF.

The V gene is TRBV7-2, the J gene TRBJ1-4; D is ambiguous. V was trimmed by 0 bases and J by 3 bases, leaving 8 bases between them. The CDR3 is 15 amino acids. Per germline, CDR1 SGHTA and CDR2 FQGNSA. CDR3 residues: CASSLAGRSNEKLFF. In DNA form, the CDR3 reads TGTGCCAGCAGCTTAGCAGGGAGATCTAATGAAAAACTGTTTTTT.

Only a few counts were recorded for this clone. V and J are TRBV7-6 and TRBJ2-7, with D possibly being TRBD2 (6 bases). The CDR3 consists of 14 residues. The germline V gene has CDR1 SGHVS and CDR2 FNYEAQ. The V end was cut by 5 bases, the J end by 5 bases, with 16 bases between. The CDR3 DNA reads TGTGCCAGCAGCCACACGTTAGCGGCTGACGAGCAGTACTTC. Translated: CASSHTLAADEQYF.

The chain couples TRBV29-1 to TRBJ2-1; a possible D gene is TRBD2 (6 bases). Germline V lookup: CDR1 SQVTM, CDR2 ANQGSEA. The CDR3 extends over 15 amino acids. The ends were cut back, 6 bases at V and 0 bases at J, with 15 bases in the middle. In nucleotides, the CDR3 is TGCAGCGTCGAGGGGACGCGGGACTCCTACAATGAGCAGTTCTTC. Translating it yields CSVEGTRDSYNEQFF.

The chain recombines TRBV20-1 with TRBJ1-5, with 7 bases identical to TRBD1. This CDR3 is built from 11 residues. The germline V gene encodes CDR1 DFQATT and CDR2 SNEGSKA (reference sequence). J was trimmed by 11 bases and V by 4 bases; bases with no gene match: 5. Written as DNA, the CDR3 is TGCAGTGCTAACAGGGGCCGGGCCCAGCATTTT. Residues: CSANRGRAQHF.

This chain links TRBV27 with TRBJ1-4, with 9 bases aligning to TRBD1. This CDR3 has 15 residues. J gave up 1 base and V 3 bases, and 0 bases lay outside the gene matches. Per germline, CDR1 MNHEY and CDR2 SMNVEV (reference sequence). CDR3 DNA sequence: TGTGCCAGCAGTTTGACAGGGGGAACTAATGAAAAACTGTTTTTT. Encoded protein: CASSLTGGTNEKLFF.

The chain carries TRBV18 and TRBJ1-1; D is undetermined. This CDR3 comprises 13 residues. V lost 1 base and J 5 bases, leaving 8 bases between the germline ends. CDR1 and CDR2 from the germline V gene are KGHSH and LQKENI. CDR3 loop: CASSPLPGTEAFF. In DNA, the CDR3 is TGTGCCAGCTCACCACTCCCAGGTACTGAAGCTTTCTTT.

DNA for the CDR3: TGTGCCAGCTCACCAGGGCGCGAGGCTAACTATGGCTACACCTTC. This translates into CASSPGREANYGYTF. The genes are TRBV18 and TRBJ1-2; D ambiguous. Trimming left V 2 bases short and J 0 bases short, with 10 bases between. Per germline, CDR1 KGHSH and CDR2 LQKENI. The CDR3 consists of 15 residues.

The CDR3 DNA reads TGCAGCGTTGAACGGGGGACAGGGGCGACCTACGAGCAGTACTTC. Protein product: CSVERGTGATYEQYF. The rearrangement uses TRBV29-1 and TRBJ2-7; 10 bases agree with TRBD1. CDR1 is SQVTM and CDR2 is ANQGSEA in the germline V gene. V trimming: 2 bases; J trimming: 2 bases; junction bases outside the gene matches: 6. The CDR3 consists of 15 residues.

The CDR3 region is CASSLGRSSYEQYF. The CDR3 region has the DNA TGCGCCAGCAGCTTGGGGCGGAGCTCCTACGAGCAGTACTTC. The gene calls are TRBV5-1 and TRBJ2-7; D is undetermined. The germline V gene has CDR1 SGHRS and CDR2 YFSETQ. V shed 0 bases and J shed 0 bases, with 7 bases lying between them. CDR3 length: 14 amino acids.

This rearrangement joins TRBV5-6 to TRBJ1-4; perhaps TRBD1 as D (5 bases). V was cut by 0 bases and J by 8 bases, with 11 bases left in between. The CDR3 extends over 14 amino acids. The germline CDR1 and CDR2 sequences are SGHDT and YYEEEE. The chain's CDR3 is CASSLGQTDEKLFF. The CDR3 DNA reads as TGTGCCAGCAGCTTGGGACAGACAGACGAAAAACTGTTTTTT.

V gene TRBV25-1 combines with J gene TRBJ2-1; D gene uncertain. The V end was cut by 5 bases, the J end by 7 bases, with 15 bases between. The germline CDR1 and CDR2 sequences are MGHDK and SYGVNS. This CDR3 has 14 amino acids. Here the CDR3 reads CASSRHTPPNEQFF. CDR3 coding DNA: TGTGCCAGCAGTCGACATACCCCCCCAAATGAGCAGTTCTTC.